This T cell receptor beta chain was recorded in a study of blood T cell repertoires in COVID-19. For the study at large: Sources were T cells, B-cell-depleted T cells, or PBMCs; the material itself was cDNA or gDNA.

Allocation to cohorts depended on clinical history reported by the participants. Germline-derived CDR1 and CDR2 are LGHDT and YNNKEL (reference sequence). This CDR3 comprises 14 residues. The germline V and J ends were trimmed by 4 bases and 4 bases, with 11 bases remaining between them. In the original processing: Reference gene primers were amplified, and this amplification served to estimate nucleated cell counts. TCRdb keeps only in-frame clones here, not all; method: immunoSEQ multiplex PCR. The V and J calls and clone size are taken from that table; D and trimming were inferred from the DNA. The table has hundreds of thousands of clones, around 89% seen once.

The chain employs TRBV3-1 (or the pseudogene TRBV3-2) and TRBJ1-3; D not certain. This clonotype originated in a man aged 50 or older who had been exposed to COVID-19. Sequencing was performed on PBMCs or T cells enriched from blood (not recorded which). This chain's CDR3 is CASSPSGTGNTIYF. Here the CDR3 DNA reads TGTGCCAGCAGCCCCTCAGGTACAGGAAACACCATATATTTT.